The sequence of this T cell receptor beta chain was determined in a study of cytomegalovirus exposure and HLA in healthy donors. Germline assignment: CDR1 MNHNS and CDR2 SASEGT. The CDR3 is 15 amino acids. Trimming took off 7 bases at V and 3 bases at J, with 15 bases between the two ends. The PCR ran on 60 Vbeta and 13 Jbeta primers. TCRdb keeps only in-frame clones here, not all; method: immunoSEQ multiplex PCR. The table lists about 76,000 clones, roughly 70% of them singletons. This chain links TRBV6-1 with TRBJ2-2; a possible D gene is TRBD1 (6 bases). The sequenced sample was PBMCs. This TCR was sampled from a man in his sixties in good health and CMV-seropositive. CDR3 residues: CASIAWTEYTGELFF. CDR3 DNA sequence: TGTGCCAGCATCGCCTGGACAGAGTACACCGGGGAGCTGTTTTTT.